These T cell receptor beta chains were read from a single sample in a study of T cells after yellow fever vaccination. Each CDR3 protein gets one entry after TCRdb re-called the 5' RACE reads with MiXCR. The table records 300,000 or so distinct CDR3 sequences, over 10% of them present only once. The sample consisted of CD4+ T cells sorted from PBMCs, taken 45 days after the yellow fever booster vaccination. Source of these receptors: a man aged 25 to 45 who received the YFV17D yellow fever vaccine. Each CDR3 is given with its conserved first and last residue. Each record gives: clone size, J gene, V gene, D gene, CDR3 protein, CDR3 DNA. The D gene is left open where the match is weak. The size of a clone is reported for some rows only, either as once, few or many, or as a class for expanded clones.

clone size: NA; J gene: TRBJ2-3; V gene: TRBV4-3; D gene: NA; CDR3 protein: CASSPGQGGLAVGDTQYF; CDR3 DNA: TGCGCCAGCAGCCCGGGACAGGGGGGACTAGCGGTTGGAGATACGCAGTATTTT
clone size: NA; J gene: TRBJ2-2; V gene: TRBV11-2; D gene: TRBD1; CDR3 protein: CASSERTGQYGPPGELFF; CDR3 DNA: TGTGCCAGCAGCGAAAGGACAGGGCAGTATGGCCCACCCGGGGAGCTGTTTTTT
clone size: NA; J gene: TRBJ2-7; V gene: TRBV6-1; D gene: NA; CDR3 protein: CASKRSPNYEQYF; CDR3 DNA: TGTGCCAGCAAACGTAGCCCCAACTACGAGCAGTACTTC
clone size: NA; J gene: TRBJ2-1; V gene: TRBV5-1; D gene: TRBD1; CDR3 protein: CASSSRDRNGWNEQFF; CDR3 DNA: TGCGCCAGCAGCTCGCGGGACAGGAATGGGTGGAATGAGCAGTTCTTC
clone size: NA; J gene: TRBJ2-1; V gene: TRBV20-1; D gene: NA; CDR3 protein: CSAASSVFEQFF; CDR3 DNA: TGCAGTGCCGCTTCTAGCGTTTTTGAGCAGTTCTTC
clone size: NA; J gene: TRBJ2-7; V gene: TRBV30; D gene: TRBD2; CDR3 protein: CAWSRGASGTYEQYF; CDR3 DNA: TGTGCCTGGAGTAGAGGGGCTAGCGGGACGTACGAGCAGTACTTC
clone size: NA; J gene: TRBJ2-7; V gene: TRBV20-1; D gene: NA; CDR3 protein: CSAPRTPSSYEQYF; CDR3 DNA: TGCAGTGCTCCCAGGACACCTAGCTCCTACGAGCAGTACTTC
clone size: NA; J gene: TRBJ2-1; V gene: TRBV6-1; D gene: TRBD2; CDR3 protein: CAGRRAGSPYNEQFF; CDR3 DNA: TGTGCCGGAAGACGAGCGGGATCCCCCTACAATGAGCAGTTCTTC
clone size: many; J gene: TRBJ2-2; V gene: TRBV6-5; D gene: TRBD1; CDR3 protein: CASSYGGGQGVTGELFF; CDR3 DNA: TGTGCCAGCAGTTACGGGGGGGGACAGGGGGTCACCGGGGAGCTGTTTTTT
clone size: NA; J gene: TRBJ2-1; V gene: TRBV11-2; D gene: NA; CDR3 protein: CASSRTRGSSYNEQFF; CDR3 DNA: TGTGCCAGCAGCCGAACACGTGGGAGCTCTTACAATGAGCAGTTCTTC
clone size: few; J gene: TRBJ1-2; V gene: TRBV20-1; D gene: NA; CDR3 protein: CSARASDINYGYTF; CDR3 DNA: TGCAGTGCTAGAGCTTCGGACATTAACTATGGCTACACCTTC
clone size: few; J gene: TRBJ2-7; V gene: TRBV5-6; D gene: TRBD1; CDR3 protein: CASSPVLRGRYEQYF; CDR3 DNA: TGTGCCAGCAGCCCTGTGCTCAGGGGGCGTTACGAGCAGTACTTC
clone size: NA; J gene: TRBJ2-7; V gene: TRBV6-1; D gene: NA; CDR3 protein: CASRRAASYEQYF; CDR3 DNA: TGTGCCAGCCGGAGGGCAGCCTCCTACGAGCAGTACTTC
clone size: NA; J gene: TRBJ2-7; V gene: TRBV12-3/TRBV12-4; D gene: NA; CDR3 protein: CASRSRDTSSYEQYF; CDR3 DNA: TGTGCCAGCAGAAGCCGGGACACTAGCTCCTACGAGCAGTACTTC
clone size: few; J gene: TRBJ2-1; V gene: TRBV7-2; D gene: NA; CDR3 protein: CASSSRGVSYNEQFF; CDR3 DNA: TGTGCCAGCAGCTCAAGGGGGGTCTCCTACAATGAGCAGTTCTTC
clone size: few; J gene: TRBJ2-3; V gene: TRBV7-2; D gene: TRBD1; CDR3 protein: CASQTGTGRTDTQYF; CDR3 DNA: TGTGCCAGCCAAACCGGGACAGGGCGCACAGATACGCAGTATTTT
clone size: NA; J gene: TRBJ2-1; V gene: TRBV3-1; D gene: TRBD2; CDR3 protein: CASSGAGASNEQFF; CDR3 DNA: TGTGCCAGCAGTGGAGCGGGAGCGTCCAATGAGCAGTTCTTC
clone size: NA; J gene: TRBJ2-2; V gene: TRBV20-1; D gene: TRBD2; CDR3 protein: CSATSGRDTGELFF; CDR3 DNA: TGCAGTGCTACTAGCGGGAGGGACACCGGGGAGCTGTTTTTT
clone size: few; J gene: TRBJ2-1; V gene: TRBV12-3/TRBV12-4; D gene: NA; CDR3 protein: CASTKARISYNEQFF; CDR3 DNA: TGTGCCAGCACCAAGGCTAGAATCTCCTACAATGAGCAGTTCTTC
clone size: NA; J gene: TRBJ2-1; V gene: TRBV6-2/TRBV6-3; D gene: NA; CDR3 protein: CASSADYNEQFF; CDR3 DNA: TGTGCCAGCAGTGCGGACTACAATGAGCAGTTCTTC